The T cell receptor (beta chain) described here comes from a study of Graves' ophthalmopathy and Graves' hyperthyroidism. Study context: Investigators collected peripheral blood at initial diagnosis, before any treatment was given.

Beta-chain TCR CDR3 regions were amplified from RNA transcripts. Amplification began with first-round RT-PCR using HTBI primers, then second-round multiplex PCR was performed. TCRdb independently ran MiXCR on the multiplex PCR reads; one entry per CDR3 protein. The sample holds around 400,000 distinct CDR3 sequences; around a fifth are singletons and the top ten take 2.5% to 3%. Hyperthyroidism is called stable when no ophthalmopathy develops within 18 months of follow-up. Hyperthyroidism patients had new diagnoses, durations under 2 months, and ages of 18 to 65. Many counts were recorded for this clonotype. The specimen sequenced was peripheral blood. This clonotype was obtained from a woman aged 18-35 years with stable Graves' hyperthyroidism.

The CDR3 DNA reads as TGTGCCAGCAGCAGCCTAGGACAGGGAAACACTGAAGCTTTCTTT. Translated, it gives CASSSLGQGNTEAFF. This rearrangement joins TRBV28 to TRBJ1-1; 8 bases align to TRBD1. The CDR3 is 15 amino acids. With 6 bases clipped from V and 2 bases from J, the junction kept 8 bases outside the gene matches. CDR1 is MDHEN and CDR2 is SYDVKM in the germline V gene.